This is a list of T cell receptor beta chains from one sample in a study of blood T cell repertoires in COVID-19. The data were produced by immunoSEQ multiplex PCR, yet TCRdb's version contains in-frame clones alone and is incomplete. Here the sample spans about 190,000 clones, about 84% being singletons. Sequenced material: peripheral blood. The receptors shown here come from a young woman with acute or convalescent COVID-19. The CDR3 runs from the conserved cysteine through the conserved F or W. The D gene is left open where the match is weak. Size is omitted from some rows. Given values are once, few, many or a class for expanded clones.

J | D | size | length | V | CDR3 | DNA
TRBJ1-5 | . | . | 13 | TRBV28 | CATTGTHNQPQHF | TGTGCCACTACCGGGACACACAATCAGCCCCAGCATTTT
TRBJ2-1 | TRBD2 | . | 14 | TRBV6-5 | CASSTSGRIDEQFF | TGTGCCAGCAGTACTAGCGGGAGGATTGATGAGCAGTTCTTC
TRBJ1-2 | . | once | 14 | TRBV9 | CASSVAGPNYGYTF | TGTGCCAGCAGCGTCGCAGGGCCTAACTATGGCTACACCTTC
TRBJ2-7 | TRBD1 | . | 16 | TRBV10-3 | CAISEPWTGTGGEQYF | TGTGCCATCAGTGAGCCGTGGACCGGGACAGGGGGCGAGCAGTACTTC
TRBJ1-3 | . | . | 14 | TRBV5-1 | CASSRDNSGNTIYF | TGCGCCAGCAGCCGGGACAACTCTGGAAACACCATATATTTT
TRBJ1-5 | . | . | 12 | TRBV7-9 | CASSLGDSPQHF | TGTGCCAGCAGCTTAGGCGATTCGCCCCAGCATTTT
TRBJ2-4 | . | . | 13 | TRBV4-3 | CASSPDTRNIQYF | TGCGCCAGCAGCCCGGACACCCGAAACATTCAGTACTTC
TRBJ2-5 | . | . | 14 | TRBV4-1 | CASSPIQGTETQYF | TGCGCCAGCAGCCCAATACAGGGTACGGAGACCCAGTACTTC
TRBJ2-1 | . | . | 16 | TRBV6-2/TRBV6-3 | CASSLRDFPPYNEQFF | TGTGCCAGCAGTCTCCGGGATTTCCCCCCCTACAATGAGCAGTTCTTC
TRBJ2-1 | TRBD2 | . | 12 | TRBV10-2 | CASLRGGNEQFF | TGCGCCAGCCTCCGGGGAGGGAATGAGCAGTTCTTC
TRBJ1-1 | . | . | 14 | TRBV28 | CASSPGTENTEAFF | TGTGCCAGCAGTCCCGGGACTGAGAACACTGAAGCTTTCTTT
TRBJ2-1 | TRBD2 | . | 18 | TRBV19 | CASSIYGLAGVLNNEQFF | TGTGCCAGTAGTATATACGGGTTAGCGGGAGTTTTGAACAATGAGCAGTTCTTC
TRBJ1-2 | . | . | 11 | TRBV19 | CASTLGGGYTF | TGTGCCAGTACCCTCGGCGGCGGCTACACCTTC
TRBJ1-5 | TRBD1 | . | 14 | TRBV3-1/TRBV3-2 | CASSRTGYNQPQHF | TGTGCCAGCAGCCGGACAGGGTACAATCAGCCCCAGCATTTT
TRBJ1-5 | . | . | 14 | TRBV7-2 | CASSKGEGGQPQHF | TGTGCCAGCAGCAAAGGGGAGGGAGGGCAGCCCCAGCATTTT
TRBJ2-1 | TRBD1 | . | 16 | TRBV6-2/TRBV6-3 | CASSYRPGQGSNEQFF | TGTGCCAGCAGTTACCGACCGGGACAGGGAAGCAATGAGCAGTTCTTC
TRBJ2-1 | . | . | 15 | TRBV14 | CASSQVEHSYNEQFF | TGTGCCAGCAGCCAAGTAGAGCACTCCTACAATGAGCAGTTCTTC
TRBJ2-7 | TRBD2 | . | 15 | TRBV19 | CASSIGLADPYEQYF | TGTGCCAGTAGTATTGGACTAGCTGATCCCTACGAGCAGTACTTC
TRBJ1-5 | . | once | 17 | TRBV30 | CAAGAGTSLGSNQPQHF | TGTGCCGCGGGGGCCGGGACCTCCCTGGGGAGCAATCAGCCCCAGCATTTT
TRBJ1-2 | . | . | 17 | TRBV2 | CASTEGGGGGKIYGYTF | TGTGCCAGCACAGAGGGGGGAGGGGGAGGAAAAATCTATGGCTACACCTTC
TRBJ1-5 | TRBD1 | . | 15 | TRBV5-6 | CASSLGTGFNQPQHF | TGTGCCAGCAGCTTGGGGACAGGATTTAATCAGCCCCAGCATTTT
TRBJ2-5 | TRBD2 | . | 13 | TRBV30 | CAWGGTSGETQYF | TGTGCCTGGGGGGGGACTAGCGGAGAGACCCAGTACTTC
TRBJ2-3 | TRBD2 | many | 15 | TRBV6-5 | CASSYASGSADTQYF | TGTGCCAGCAGTTACGCTAGCGGGAGCGCAGATACGCAGTATTTT
TRBJ2-2 | TRBD2 | . | 18 | TRBV7-2 | CASSTRLAGGAGTGELFF | TGTGCCAGCAGCACCAGACTAGCGGGAGGAGCGGGCACCGGGGAGCTGTTTTTT
TRBJ1-1 | . | . | 16 | TRBV11-1 | CASSHGGGRGNTEAFF | TGTGCCAGCAGTCATGGCGGTGGGAGAGGGAACACTGAAGCTTTCTTT
TRBJ2-7 | TRBD2 | . | 16 | TRBV28 | CASSLARAGERYEQYF | TGTGCCAGCAGTTTGGCAAGGGCGGGAGAACGCTACGAGCAGTACTTC
TRBJ1-6 | . | . | 12 | TRBV19 | CASSMSGSPLHF | TGTGCCAGTAGTATGTCAGGTTCACCCCTCCACTTT
TRBJ2-2 | TRBD1 | . | 18 | TRBV9 | CASSPRRGTGQITGELFF | TGTGCCAGCAGCCCACGTAGAGGGACAGGACAGATCACCGGGGAGCTGTTTTTT
TRBJ2-2 | . | . | 14 | TRBV10-3 | CAIRGGDNTGELFF | TGTGCCATACGAGGGGGGGACAACACCGGGGAGCTGTTTTTT
TRBJ2-3 | TRBD2 | . | 16 | TRBV5-4 | CASSLAGGGAGDTQYF | TGTGCCAGCAGCTTGGCTGGCGGGGGGGCGGGAGATACGCAGTATTTT
TRBJ1-2 | . | once | 14 | TRBV7-6 | CASSPAYLNYGYTF | TGTGCCAGCAGCCCCGCGTACCTCAACTATGGCTACACCTTC
TRBJ2-1 | TRBD2 | . | 16 | TRBV15 | CATSRDPSGYYNEQFF | TGTGCCACCAGCAGAGATCCTAGCGGGTACTACAATGAGCAGTTCTTC
TRBJ1-4 | . | . | 14 | TRBV5-1 | CAVGGAFTNEKLFF | TGCGCCGTTGGGGGGGCTTTCACTAATGAAAAACTGTTTTTT
TRBJ2-2 | TRBD2 | . | 17 | TRBV4-3 | CASSQGASGVLRGELFF | TGCGCCAGCAGCCAAGGAGCTAGCGGGGTACTACGAGGGGAGCTGTTTTTT
TRBJ2-5 | . | . | 14 | TRBV7-9 | CASSLSLAQETQYF | TGTGCCAGCAGCTTGTCTCTAGCCCAAGAGACCCAGTACTTC
TRBJ2-1 | TRBD2 | . | 18 | TRBV4-2 | CASSRERGGPSSYNEQFF | TGTGCCAGCAGCCGAGAACGGGGGGGCCCGAGCTCCTACAATGAGCAGTTCTTC
TRBJ1-1 | TRBD1 | . | 16 | TRBV2 | CASSEDPTGGGTEAFF | TGTGCCAGCAGTGAAGACCCGACAGGGGGAGGAACTGAAGCTTTCTTT
TRBJ2-6 | TRBD2 | . | 17 | TRBV24-1 | CATSDGLGTPGANVLTF | TGTGCCACCAGTGACGGACTAGGGACTCCTGGGGCCAACGTCCTGACTTTC
TRBJ1-2 | TRBD1 | . | 14 | TRBV18 | CASSPGTGNYGYTF | TGTGCCAGCTCACCAGGGACAGGAAACTATGGCTACACCTTC
TRBJ1-2 | . | . | 14 | TRBV12-2 | CASRYTGGAQGYTF | TGTGCAAGTCGTTACACAGGGGGCGCTCAGGGCTACACCTTC
TRBJ1-4 | . | . | 18 | TRBV3-1/TRBV3-2 | CASSQAIGRAVANEKLFF | TGTGCCAGCAGCCAAGCTATAGGGCGGGCCGTGGCTAATGAAAAACTGTTTTTT
TRBJ1-1 | TRBD1 | . | 13 | TRBV29-1 | CSGETGKLTEAFF | TGCAGCGGGGAGACAGGGAAGCTCACTGAAGCTTTCTTT
TRBJ2-7 | TRBD1 | . | 16 | TRBV28 | CASSGTGGKVSYEQYF | TGTGCCAGCAGTGGGACAGGTGGTAAGGTGTCCTACGAGCAGTACTTC
TRBJ2-5 | TRBD1 | . | 12 | TRBV2 | CASRAPRQGTYF | TGTGCCAGCAGGGCTCCCCGACAGGGGACTTACTTC
TRBJ2-1 | . | . | 13 | TRBV5-1 | CASRRLGEDEQFF | TGCGCCAGCAGACGTCTAGGTGAGGATGAGCAGTTCTTC
TRBJ1-4 | . | . | 14 | TRBV7-8 | CASSLNRVGEKLFF | TGTGCCAGCAGCTTGAACAGGGTTGGGGAAAAACTGTTTTTT
TRBJ1-5 | . | . | 15 | TRBV30 | CAFRDWRKVNQPQHF | TGTGCCTTCCGGGACTGGCGGAAGGTCAATCAGCCCCAGCATTTT
TRBJ1-2 | TRBD1 | . | 11 | TRBV20-1 | CSVQGAGGYTF | TGCAGTGTACAGGGGGCGGGAGGCTACACCTTC
TRBJ1-1 | TRBD1 | . | 15 | TRBV12-5 | CASGFFNRGNTEAFF | TGTGCTAGTGGTTTTTTTAACAGGGGGAACACTGAAGCTTTCTTT
TRBJ1-4 | . | once | 12 | TRBV6-6 | CASSLGGEKLFF | TGTGCCAGCAGCCTAGGAGGAGAAAAACTGTTTTTT
TRBJ1-6 | . | . | 15 | TRBV6-6 | CASRVPGGVYSPLHF | TGTGCCAGCAGGGTTCCCGGCGGAGTTTATTCACCCCTCCACTTT
TRBJ2-1 | TRBD2 | . | 15 | TRBV19 | CASSRLAGGYNEQFF | TGTGCCAGTAGCCGCCTAGCGGGGGGTTACAATGAGCAGTTCTTC
TRBJ2-3 | TRBD2 | . | 18 | TRBV7-2 | CASSPLGTSGGMADTQYF | TGTGCCAGCAGCCCGCTAGGGACTAGCGGGGGGATGGCAGATACGCAGTATTTT
TRBJ2-3 | TRBD2 | . | 16 | TRBV5-4 | CASSVGTSGSTDTQYF | TGTGCCAGCAGCGTCGGGACTAGCGGGAGCACAGATACGCAGTATTTT
TRBJ2-7 | . | . | 11 | TRBV12-3/TRBV12-4 | CASSPAHEQYF | TGTGCCAGCAGCCCCGCGCACGAGCAGTACTTC